These 13 T cell receptor beta chains came from one sample sequenced in a study of blood T cell repertoires in COVID-19. Using immunoSEQ multiplex PCR, the repertoire was profiled, and TCRdb retains in-frame clones only, with some absent. The sample holds 140,000 to 150,000 clones, 88% seen once. The material sequenced was peripheral blood. The receptors shown here come from a human donor in a cohort sampled during active COVID-19.

The chain employs TRBV19 and TRBJ1-1; 9 positions match TRBD1. V trimming: 5 bases; J trimming: 0 bases; junction bases outside the gene matches: 10. This CDR3 contains 17 residues. CDR1 LNHDA and CDR2 SQIVND come from the germline V gene (reference sequence). This CDR3 is CASSRGWGQGLNTEAFF. CDR3 nucleotide sequence: TGTGCCAGTAGTCGAGGTTGGGGACAGGGCTTGAACACTGAAGCTTTCTTT.

The chain couples TRBV7-9 to TRBJ2-7, with D perhaps TRBD1 (6 bases). Deletions cut 1 base from V and 9 bases from J, with 16 bases between. CDR3 length: 14 residues. Germline loops: CDR1 SEHNR, CDR2 FQNEAQ (reference sequence). The DNA for the CDR3 is TGTGCCAGCAGCTTAGGGACAGCCCACTTCGTGCAGTACTTC. It specifies CASSLGTAHFVQYF.

The chain's CDR3 is CASSSYRGRRETQYF. The DNA of the CDR3 is TGTGCCAGCAGCTCCTACAGGGGGCGCAGAGAGACCCAGTACTTC. V usage is TRBV7-9 and J usage is TRBJ2-5; TRBD1 matches 9 bases. Trimming took 4 bases from V and 4 from J; bases not matched to a gene: 7. Germline CDR1 and CDR2: SEHNR and FQNEAQ (reference sequence). The CDR3 has 15 amino acids.

CDR3 region: CASSSPGIGTNYGYTF. CDR3 sequence (DNA): TGTGCCAGCAGCTCCCCAGGGATTGGTACTAACTATGGCTACACCTTC. The chain carries TRBV11-2 and TRBJ1-2, with D maybe TRBD1 (5 bases). CDR3 length: 16 amino acids. Germline-derived CDR1 and CDR2 are SGHAT and FQNNGV. Trimming removed 4 bases from V and 0 bases from J, with 15 bases in between. The whole variable domain, filled in from reference TRBV11-2 and TRBJ1-2, reads EAGVAQSPRYKIIEKRQSVAFWCNPISGHATLYWYQQILGQGPKLLIQFQNNGVVDDSQLPKDRFSAERLKGVDSTLKIQPAKLEDSAVYLCASSSPGIGTNYGYTFGSGTRLTVV.

The CDR3 protein is CASRGGDYNSPLHF. CDR3 bases: TGTGCCAGCAGAGGAGGGGACTATAATTCACCCCTCCACTTT. This chain joins TRBV7-9 and TRBJ1-6, with TRBD1 as a possible D gene (5 bases). CDR1 and CDR2 (germline): SEHNR, FQNEAQ (reference sequence). The V gene lost 6 bases and the J gene lost 3 bases, with 9 bases spanning the gap. This CDR3 is built from 14 residues.

The chain recombines TRBV6-5 with TRBJ2-1; TRBD2 might be the D (7 bases). The CDR3 is 15 amino acids. V lost 10 bases to trimming and J lost 5 bases, with 21 bases between them. CDR1 is MNHEY and CDR2 is SVGAGI in the germline V gene. The CDR3 loop is CATRREGGRNNEQFF. As DNA, the CDR3 is TGTGCCACCCGCAGGGAGGGGGGCCGTAACAATGAGCAGTTCTTC.

This clone was counted a single time. V and J are TRBV2 and TRBJ2-5, with D possibly matching TRBD1 (6 bases). The CDR3 length is 17 residues. V was trimmed by 6 bases and J by 1 base, leaving 21 bases between them. From germline, CDR1 is SNHLY and CDR2 FYNNEI. In nucleotides, the CDR3 is TGTGCCAGCAGGGACCATCGGCAGGGGATCGGCCAAGAGACCCAGTACTTC. Translated, it gives CASRDHRQGIGQETQYF.

Note on this clone: Because the CDR3's place on the DNA is in doubt, the DNA is left out and the CDR3 is given as listed by TCRdb. The chain carries TRBV12-3 or TRBV12-4 and TRBJ1-1. The CDR3 spans 13 residues, counting both ends. The CDR3 here is CASSFGRGIGTFF.

V and J are TRBV2 and TRBJ2-2, with D perhaps matching TRBD1 (7 bases). This CDR3 spans 13 amino acids. V lost 4 bases, J lost 6 bases, and 9 bases lay in between. Germline CDR1 reads SNHLY; CDR2 reads FYNNEI. CDR3 in amino acids: CASSAGGPGELFF. The DNA for the CDR3 is TGTGCCAGCAGTGCAGGGGGGCCCGGGGAGCTGTTTTTT.

The chain employs TRBV30 and TRBJ1-5; D possibly corresponds to TRBD1 (5 bases). Trimming removed 2 bases at V and 1 base at J, with 9 bases between. Germline V gene lookup returns CDR1 GTSNPN and CDR2 SVGIG (reference sequence). The CDR3 is 14 residues long. The CDR3 DNA is TGTGCCTGGAGTACAGGAACAAGCAATCAGCCCCAGCATTTT. Translated, it gives CAWSTGTSNQPQHF.

The chain employs TRBV4-2 and TRBJ2-7; D may be TRBD2 (6 bases). The V end lost 5 bases, the J end lost 2 bases, and 10 bases lay between the germline ends. The CDR3 sequence is 13 residues long. Germline values: CDR1 LGHNA, CDR2 YNFKEQ. The CDR3 nucleotides are TGTGCCAGCAGCGACCCGGGGGCCTACGAGCAGTACTTC. Amino acids: CASSDPGAYEQYF.

This rearrangement joins TRBV6-1 to TRBJ2-7; D is uncertain. Germline-derived CDR1 and CDR2 are MNHNS and SASEGT. CDR3 length: 14 residues. Trimming took off 0 bases at V and 4 bases at J, with 10 bases between the two ends. The CDR3 coding sequence is TGTGCCAGCAGTGAAGCTTGGGCAGATTACGAGCAGTACTTC. Translation gives CASSEAWADYEQYF.

This chain uses TRBV7-2 with TRBJ1-5, with a weak D call TRBD1 (6 bases). CDR1 is SGHTA and CDR2 is FQGNSA in the germline V gene. This CDR3 is built from 18 residues. Between the trimmed V and J ends, which lost 7 bases and 0 bases, there was a span of 22 bases. The CDR3 DNA sequence: TGTGCCAGCACGAATATGCCTGACCAGGGGAATAGCAATCAGCCCCAGCATTTT. Its translation is CASTNMPDQGNSNQPQHF.